This note documents a single T cell receptor (beta chain) sequence. Its antigen remains undetermined. The junction departs from the called germline gene at one end, perhaps through a read error. CDR1 and CDR2 (MGHRA, YSYEKL) derive from the germline V gene. Reading from cysteine to phenylalanine, the CDR3 counts 16 amino acids. The DNA shown is the 48-base CDR3, in frame from base 1. The data stem from a study of shared clonotypes between healthy human individuals (dated by TCRdb to 2020 to 2022). Turning to the overall study: A couple of women and a few men aged 18 to 49 years were included in the cohort. Per donor, three plates each were used for CD4 naive and CD4 memory, two for CD8 naive, and one for CD8 memory. Blood TCR repertoires of five healthy adults were deeply sequenced to estimate repertoire size and the extent of clonotype sharing between individuals. To increase sequencing depth and limit assay-specific biases, different laboratories used diverse techniques to prepare libraries and sequence TCR repertoires. Per donor, leukapheresis produced somewhere between about 0.85 and 8.9 billion PBMCs.

Using the deep immunoSEQ assay, multiplex PCR amplified TCR CDR3 regions from genomic DNA. For each cell subset, the extracted genomic DNA was distributed evenly across all wells of several immunoSEQ 96-well plates, and each plate served as one replicate. For sorted subsets, each replicate PCR was loaded with 200 ng genomic DNA, equivalent to some 27,000 T cell genomes. Purified libraries were measured with a Qubit 3.0 fluorometer, size-checked on a Bioanalyzer 2100, and measured again with the KAPA Library Quantification kit. Every immunoSEQ 96-well plate was sequenced on a dedicated single-read 150-cycle Illumina NextSeq 550 flow cell. The source study handled its data this way. Because the immunoSEQ output held only junctional sequences and lacked quality scores, the filtering could not match the filtering applied to full-length reads. To assign V/J genes and CDR3, sequences were annotated using PyIR, a Python wrapper for IgBLAST v1.9, with IMGT germline references. Reads with weak V/J assignments (E-value above 1e-6), missing CDR3, stop codons, out-of-frame junctions, or ambiguous translated residues were removed. V3J clonotypes were defined as sequences sharing the same inferred V gene, J gene, and CDR3 amino acid sequence. The percentage overlap between two repertoires was calculated by dividing the number of shared unique clonotypes by the size of the smaller repertoire. RTK rarefaction, the Chao1 estimator, and Recon v2.1 estimates of unobserved clonotypes were used to assess repertoire richness. Generation probabilities for all TCRbeta clonotypes obtained by the gDNA method from a few donors were computed using OLGA. The table comes from immuneACCESS by way of TCRdb, which keeps in-frame sequences with V and J called. Part of the clones is missing from these tables; in studies checked, under half for an unresolved V gene and the rest for unknown reasons. V and J calls plus clone size are reproduced from that table; the DNA served to infer D and trimming. Counted in this sample were a few million clones; 93% of them appeared once. The top ten clonotypes cover about 1.6% of the sample.

General findings and caveats noted by the study authors: Sampling was limited to blood, and TCR repertoires in tissue likely differ from TCR repertoires in blood. Higher generation probabilities were observed for clonotypes shared by all four sorted-subset donors than for non-shared clonotypes. Based on pairwise subsampling, the degree of clonotype sharing among donors was expected to be affected by sequencing depth. Across four donors, approximately 5% of naive CD4, roughly 3.5% of naive CD8, under 2.5% of memory CD4, and approximately 0.4% of memory CD8 clonotypes were shared. Naive subsets generally had larger estimated clonotype richness than memory subsets. Even with the large sequencing depth, rarefaction of the sorted-subset datasets indicated that sequencing was incomplete. The genetic and exposure-history diversity represented was limited by the small number of donors.

CD8 naive samples consisted of CD45RO-negative cells that were positively selected for CCR7, yielding a CD45RA+CCR7+ population without TemRA cells. Donors were healthy HIV-negative adults with no recently reported acute infections or vaccinations. Every donor was a Caucasian adult living in Nashville, Tennessee, USA. After blood collection by leukapheresis, PBMCs were isolated using Ficoll-Histopaque density gradient centrifugation and then cryopreserved in the vapor phase of liquid nitrogen. Analytical flow cytometry was used to check the purity and quantity of every magnetically sorted T cell population. Genomic DNA was isolated from each sorted fraction and quantified by UV absorbance on a Nanodrop 2000c.

The specimen was naive CD8+ T cells from PBMCs. Explained via the paper, the cell subset or site label denotes: CD45RA+CCR7+. The rearranged chain carries TRBV4-1 and TRBJ2-3, and 9 bases in between align with TRBD1. The sequence came from a man between 18 and 35 years old in good health. Some clones in this sample may be carry-over from other donors' samples. The DNA sequence is as follows: TGCGCCAGCAGTCAAGAACAGGGGGCTTTTGCAGATACGCAGTATTTT. This gives the protein CASSQEQGAFADTQYF.